These T cell receptor beta chains were read from a single sample in a study of cytomegalovirus exposure and HLA in healthy donors. Assay used: immunoSEQ multiplex PCR; TCRdb lists only in-frame clones, some missing. Of fewer than 65,000 clones in the sample, about 84% were seen once. Material for sequencing was PBMCs. These receptors originate from a man aged 25-45 years in good health and CMV-seronegative. The CDR3 runs from the conserved cysteine through the conserved F or W. D genes are given only for firm matches. Size is stated for part of the rows, as once, few or many counts, or as a class when the clone is expanded.

CASRDRVLNEQFF	TGCGCCAGCCGGGACAGGGTTTTGAATGAGCAGTTCTTC	-	TRBD1	TRBV10-2	TRBJ2-1
CASSTGTSAFHEQFF	TGTGCCAGTAGTACCGGGACTAGCGCATTCCATGAGCAGTTCTTC	-	TRBD2	TRBV19	TRBJ2-1
CASSYFTGSYNSPLHF	TGTGCCAGCAGTTACTTCACAGGGTCATATAATTCCCCCCTCCACTTT	-	-	TRBV6-5	TRBJ1-6
CASSQDPEAGGNEQFF	TGCGCCAGCAGCCAAGATCCCGAGGCGGGAGGTAATGAGCAGTTCTTC	once	TRBD2	TRBV4-1	TRBJ2-1
CASSELTGPYGYTF	TGTGCCAGCAGTGAATTGACAGGACCCTATGGCTACACCTTC	-	-	TRBV6-1	TRBJ1-2
CASSHGQGYYGYTF	TGTGCCAGCAGCCACGGACAGGGCTACTATGGCTACACCTTC	-	TRBD1	TRBV6-5	TRBJ1-2
CASGESKYTGELFF	TGTGCCAGCGGAGAATCCAAGTACACCGGGGAGCTGTTTTTT	-	-	TRBV28	TRBJ2-2
CARSYMIINEQFF	TGTGCCAGAAGCTACATGATTATCAATGAGCAGTTCTTC	-	-	TRBV5-3	TRBJ2-1
CASSQTGDDQPQHF	TGCGCCAGCAGCCAAACAGGGGACGATCAGCCCCAGCATTTT	-	TRBD1	TRBV4-3	TRBJ1-5
CASSYSGTGEQYF	TGTGCCAGCAGTTACTCGGGGACAGGAGAGCAGTACTTC	-	TRBD1	TRBV6-6	TRBJ2-7
CASTQGGNTGELFF	TGTGCCAGCACCCAGGGCGGGAACACCGGGGAGCTGTTTTTT	-	-	TRBV6-5	TRBJ2-2
CASSEWTGTEAFF	TGTGCCAGCAGTGAGTGGACAGGCACTGAAGCTTTCTTT	-	TRBD1	TRBV25-1	TRBJ1-1
CASSKGQGELRELFF	TGCGCCAGCAGCAAGGGACAGGGAGAATTAAGGGAGCTGTTTTTT	few	TRBD1	TRBV5-1	TRBJ2-2
CASSLMAGSYEQYF	TGTGCCAGCAGTTTGATGGCGGGCTCCTACGAGCAGTACTTC	-	-	TRBV27	TRBJ2-7
CASSMRGMNTQYF	TGTGCCAGCAGTATGCGGGGAATGAATACGCAGTATTTT	-	-	TRBV27	TRBJ2-3
CASSLGQDSPLHF	TGCGCCAGCAGCTTGGGACAGGATTCCCCCCTCCACTTT	once	-	TRBV5-1	TRBJ1-6
CASSFQPGLNTGELFF	TGTGCCAGCTCATTTCAACCGGGACTGAACACCGGGGAGCTGTTTTTT	-	-	TRBV18	TRBJ2-2
CASSPAGGGTEAFF	TGTGCCAGCAGTCCGGCGGGGGGTGGCACTGAAGCTTTCTTT	once	-	TRBV28	TRBJ1-1
CASTPGGLLEKLFF	TGTGCCAGCACCCCCGGGGGGTTGTTGGAAAAACTGTTTTTT	-	-	TRBV28	TRBJ1-4
CAWSVELARTYEQYF	TGTGCCTGGAGTGTAGAGTTGGCGAGGACCTACGAGCAGTACTTC	few	-	TRBV30	TRBJ2-7
CASSEKDWRAYSNEQFF	TGTGCCAGCAGTGAGAAGGATTGGCGGGCGTATAGTAATGAGCAGTTCTTC	-	-	TRBV25-1	TRBJ2-1
CASSETSYGYTF	TGTGCCAGCAGTGAAACATCATATGGCTACACCTTC	-	-	TRBV2	TRBJ1-2
CASSLSGSRYSNQPQHF	TGTGCCAGCAGTTTATCAGGGTCCCGGTATAGCAATCAGCCCCAGCATTTT	-	-	TRBV28	TRBJ1-5
CASSRQGAGELFF	TGTGCCAGCAGCCGACAGGGGGCCGGGGAGCTGTTTTTT	-	TRBD1	TRBV6-5	TRBJ2-2
CASSFVGLAVHNEQFF	TGTGCCAGCAGCTTTGTCGGACTAGCGGTACACAATGAGCAGTTCTTC	-	TRBD2	TRBV11-2	TRBJ2-1
CASSIEDREGYGYTF	TGTGCCAGTAGTATAGAAGACAGGGAAGGGTATGGCTACACCTTC	-	TRBD1	TRBV19	TRBJ1-2
CASSPRTGITDTQYF	TGTGCCAGCTCACCACGTACAGGTATCACAGATACGCAGTATTTT	-	-	TRBV18	TRBJ2-3
CASSGQGVGEKLFF	TGTGCCAGCAGCGGACAGGGGGTTGGAGAAAAACTGTTTTTT	-	TRBD1	TRBV2	TRBJ1-4
CASSDRGRHNGGTQYF	TGTGCCAGCAGTGACCGGGGGAGACATAACGGAGGAACCCAGTACTTC	few	-	TRBV25-1	TRBJ2-5
CASRGDRGEAFF	TGTGCCAGCAGAGGGGACAGGGGTGAAGCTTTCTTT	-	TRBD1	TRBV2	TRBJ1-1
CASSYSRQNNQPQHF	TGTGCCAGCAGTTACTCTCGCCAGAACAATCAGCCCCAGCATTTT	-	-	TRBV6-5	TRBJ1-5
CASSFPGTSKETQYF	TGTGCCAGCAGCTTCCCAGGGACTTCAAAAGAGACCCAGTACTTC	-	-	TRBV7-9	TRBJ2-5
CASSLSGRGLLFRGTEAFF	TGTGCCAGCAGCTTATCTGGCAGGGGGCTCCTCTTTCGTGGCACTGAAGCTTTCTTT	-	TRBD1	TRBV7-9	TRBJ1-1
CASSQEEGAEQYF	TGCGCCAGCAGCCAAGAGGAGGGTGCCGAGCAGTACTTC	-	-	TRBV4-3	TRBJ2-7
CASSSFRDTKAFF	TGTGCCAGCTCGAGCTTCCGGGACACCAAAGCTTTCTTT	few	-	TRBV27	TRBJ1-1
CSVEGWAGGTYEQYF	TGCAGCGTTGAAGGTTGGGCAGGAGGCACCTACGAGCAGTACTTC	-	-	TRBV29-1	TRBJ2-7
CASSLGTSGVNEQFF	TGTGCCAGCAGCTTAGGGACTAGCGGGGTTAATGAGCAGTTCTTC	few	TRBD2	TRBV7-2	TRBJ2-1
CASSGSDEQFF	TGTGCCAGCAGTGGAAGCGATGAGCAGTTCTTC	-	-	TRBV6-5	TRBJ2-1
CASSLNRGIRGGRRDTQYF	TGTGCCAGCAGTTTAAACCGTGGGATCCGGGGGGGCCGACGAGATACGCAGTATTTT	-	TRBD2	TRBV28	TRBJ2-3
CASSLGGTSVTGELFF	TGCGCCAGCAGCTTGGGAGGGACTAGCGTCACCGGGGAGCTGTTTTTT	-	TRBD2	TRBV5-1	TRBJ2-2
CASSHPPGRGSIDTQYF	TGCGCCAGCAGCCACCCCCCGGGGAGGGGGTCCATCGATACGCAGTATTTT	-	-	TRBV4-1	TRBJ2-3
CASSPDRVGYTF	TGTGCCAGCAGCCCGGACAGGGTCGGCTACACCTTC	-	TRBD1	TRBV7-9	TRBJ1-2
CASSPSAVLFGTEAFF	TGTGCCAGCAGCCCCAGTGCGGTTCTTTTCGGCACTGAAGCTTTCTTT	-	-	TRBV7-2	TRBJ1-1
CASSLGQHRSGANVLTF	TGTGCCAGCAGCTTGGGACAGCACCGCTCTGGGGCCAACGTCCTGACTTTC	-	-	TRBV5-4	TRBJ2-6
CASSYRFPFSNSINNEQFF	TGTGCCAGCAGTTACCGATTCCCCTTCTCGAACTCTATCAACAATGAGCAGTTCTTC	once	-	TRBV6-7	TRBJ2-1
CAISESNGYNEQFF	TGTGCCATCAGTGAGTCGAACGGGTACAATGAGCAGTTCTTC	-	-	TRBV10-3	TRBJ2-1